The next 21 T cell receptor beta chains were all read from a single sample in a study of cytomegalovirus exposure and HLA in healthy donors. The data were produced by immunoSEQ multiplex PCR, yet TCRdb's version contains in-frame clones alone and is incomplete. Among approximately 160,000 clones listed, about 90% were seen once. The specimen sequenced was PBMCs. The receptors originated from a woman between 18 and 29 years old in good health and CMV-seropositive.

This chain joins TRBV6-5 and TRBJ1-2, with D possibly TRBD1 on 6 matching bases. Looked up from germline, CDR1 is MNHEY and CDR2 is SVGAGI. V was pared by 6 bases and J by 4 bases, with 15 bases between. The CDR3 consists of 14 residues. The CDR3 loop reads CASRRKQGSYGYTF. As DNA, the CDR3 is TGTGCCAGCAGAAGAAAACAGGGCAGCTATGGCTACACCTTC.

V is TRBV28 and J is TRBJ1-1; 7 bases are a match to TRBD1. CDR3 length: 13 residues. Germline loops: CDR1 MDHEN, CDR2 SYDVKM. Losses at the gene ends were 5 bases for V and 5 bases for J; bases not matched to a gene: 5. CDR3: CASSIPGGTEAFF. DNA for the CDR3: TGTGCCAGCAGTATCCCAGGGGGTACTGAAGCTTTCTTT.

Regarding this clone: The DNA is omitted, as the CDR3 cannot be located on it reliably, and the CDR3 follows TCRdb's listing. The chain is built from TRBV28 and TRBJ2-1; the D call TRBD2 from the table was never checked on the DNA. Counting both end residues, the CDR3 totals 17 amino acids. The germline gives CDR1 MDHEN, CDR2 SYDVKM. The CDR3 is CASSLWGYGTSGSGKFF.

The J gene is TRBJ2-1, the V gene TRBV7-3; D is possibly TRBD2 (6 bases). Per the germline V gene, CDR1 is SGHTA and CDR2 is FQGTGA. The CDR3 extends over 11 amino acids. V gave up 2 bases and J gave up 10 bases, with 6 bases separating them. The CDR3 protein is CASSLAGEQFF. The CDR3 DNA is TGTGCCAGCAGCTTAGCGGGAGAGCAGTTCTTC.

This rearrangement joins TRBV30 to TRBJ2-7, with D unclear. V lost 1 base and J lost 3, with 10 bases in between. CDR1 and CDR2 (germline): GTSNPN, SVGIG (reference sequence). The length of the CDR3 is 13 residues. The CDR3 coding sequence is TGTGCCTGGAGTGGTTGGCAGTACTACGAGCAGTACTTC. Residues: CAWSGWQYYEQYF.

The chain links TRBV28 to TRBJ2-5, with 9 bases fitting TRBD1. Per the germline V gene, CDR1 is MDHEN and CDR2 is SYDVKM. V trimming: 10 bases; J trimming: 3 bases; junction bases outside the gene matches: 12. There are 15 residues in the CDR3. CDR3 amino acids: CATTAGQGRKETQYF. The DNA of the CDR3 is TGTGCCACCACGGCGGGACAGGGCAGGAAAGAGACCCAGTACTTC.

The V and J genes are TRBV30 and TRBJ2-6; TRBD1 aligns across 9 bases. Germline CDR1 GTSNPN, CDR2 SVGIG (reference sequence). This CDR3 is built from 16 residues. V shed 5 bases, J shed 0 bases, and the junction held 5 bases outside the gene matches. DNA of the CDR3: TGTGCCTGGGAGGGACAGGGAATCTCTGGGGCCAACGTCCTGACTTTC. It is translated as CAWEGQGISGANVLTF.

The chain links TRBV25-1 to TRBJ2-7, with unresolved D. The CDR3 spans 13 residues. Trimming removed 3 bases at V and 1 base at J, with 7 bases between. Germline V gene sequence: CDR1 MGHDK, CDR2 SYGVNS. CDR3 sequence (DNA): TGTGCCAGCAGTGAGTACTTGTCCTACGAGCAGTACTTC. It yields the protein CASSEYLSYEQYF.

The chain links TRBV4-3 to TRBJ2-7; D is possibly TRBD2 (5 bases). There are 17 residues in the CDR3. The ends were cut back, 0 bases at V and 2 bases at J, with 17 bases in the middle. Per germline, CDR1 LGHNA and CDR2 YSLEER. The CDR3 DNA is TGCGCCAGCAGCCAAGAAGGAGGCCTAGCCACGGCCTACGAGCAGTACTTC. This gives the protein CASSQEGGLATAYEQYF.

The chain links TRBV7-2 to TRBJ1-2; D unresolved. The CDR3 extends over 12 amino acids. Germline V gene lookup returns CDR1 SGHTA and CDR2 FQGNSA. Trimming cost V 5 bases and J 3 bases, with 7 bases left between them. The CDR3 DNA follows: TGTGCCAGCAGCCCCAAGCACTATGGCTACACCTTC. Amino acids: CASSPKHYGYTF. The whole variable domain, remainder taken from reference TRBV7-2 and TRBJ1-2, is GAGVSQSPSNKVTEKGKDVELRCDPISGHTALYWYRQSLGQGLEFLIYFQGNSAPDKSGLPSDRFSAERTGGSVSTLTIQRTQQEDSAVYLCASSPKHYGYTFGSGTRLTVV.

The chain combines TRBV7-2 with TRBJ2-5; maybe TRBD1 (5 bases). The CDR3 is 14 amino acids. Germline CDR1 and CDR2: SGHTA and FQGNSA. The V gene lost 7 bases and the J gene lost 2 bases, with 14 bases spanning the gap. The CDR3 coding sequence is TGTGCCAGCAATTTGGCAGGGATGCAAGAGACCCAGTACTTC. This translates into CASNLAGMQETQYF.

This clone was observed a few times. V and J are TRBV5-4 and TRBJ2-7, with a tentative D call TRBD1 (5 bases). The length of the CDR3 is 15 residues. The ends were cut back, 2 bases at V and 2 bases at J, with 14 bases in the middle. Looked up from germline, CDR1 is SGHNT and CDR2 is YYREEE (reference sequence). The DNA for the CDR3 is TGTGCCAGCAGCTTTGGGTTAGGGGCGCCCTACGAGCAGTACTTC. Translation gives CASSFGLGAPYEQYF.

This chain connects TRBV10-3 to TRBJ2-7, with D maybe TRBD1 (7 bases). Germline CDR1 and CDR2: ENHRY and SYGVKD. V was clipped by 7 bases and J by 6 bases, with 19 bases between them. CDR3 length: 14 amino acids. The CDR3 sequence: CAITPGGRKSEQYF. In DNA, the CDR3 is TGTGCCATCACCCCAGGGGGGAGGAAGAGCGAGCAGTACTTC.

This clone was detected once. The chain uses TRBV7-2 and TRBJ1-1; possible D gene TRBD1, 5 bases. This CDR3 has 16 amino acids. V was clipped by 0 bases and J by 6 bases, with 17 bases between them. The germline V gene has CDR1 SGHTA and CDR2 FQGNSA. CDR3 amino acids: CASSLAQSGRGPEAFF. The CDR3 nucleotides are TGTGCCAGCAGCTTAGCTCAATCAGGGCGAGGTCCTGAAGCTTTCTTT.

The chain couples TRBV5-1 to TRBJ2-3; weak D call: TRBD1 (6 bases). Germline-derived CDR1 and CDR2 are SGHRS and YFSETQ. The CDR3 is 15 residues long. V lost 4 bases and J 2 bases, leaving 14 bases between the germline ends. The DNA for the CDR3 is TGCGCCAGCAGCCTACAGGGTTCCTTCACAGATACGCAGTATTTT. Its translation: CASSLQGSFTDTQYF.

The chain employs TRBV5-6 and TRBJ2-1, with 12 bases aligning to TRBD2. The CDR3 sequence is 16 residues long. The trim removed 4 bases at V and 10 bases at J, leaving 12 bases unmatched. Germline-derived CDR1 and CDR2 are SGHDT and YYEEEE. The CDR3 protein is CASSIPGTSGSPEQFF. The CDR3 DNA is TGTGCCAGCAGCATACCCGGGACTAGCGGGTCACCGGAGCAGTTCTTC.

The chain employs TRBV30 and TRBJ1-3, with unresolved D. V lost 8 bases and J 1 base, leaving 12 bases between the germline ends. Per germline, CDR1 GTSNPN and CDR2 SVGIG (reference sequence). The CDR3 runs to 13 residues. The CDR3 here is CARTGSSGNTIYF. In DNA, the CDR3 is TGTGCCCGTACTGGGAGTTCTGGAAACACCATATATTTT.

The V and J genes are TRBV5-1 and TRBJ2-1, with TRBD2 matching over 8 bases. Germline CDR1 is SGHRS and CDR2 is YFSETQ. CDR3 length: 14 amino acids. V shed 6 bases, J shed 5 bases, and the junction held 7 bases outside the gene matches. As DNA, the CDR3 is TGCGCCAGCAAAAAGCGGGAGACCCACAATGAGCAGTTCTTC. Amino acids: CASKKRETHNEQFF.

The chain links TRBV6-5 to TRBJ2-7; 11 positions agree with TRBD1. The CDR3 is 15 amino acids. Germline CDR1 MNHEY, CDR2 SVGAGI. V was clipped by 5 bases and J by 1 base; unmatched bases: 4. CDR3: CASSVRDRGSYEQYF. CDR3 in DNA: TGTGCCAGCAGTGTCCGGGACAGGGGGTCCTACGAGCAGTACTTC.

The rearrangement joins TRBV9 to TRBJ2-5; no reliable D call. With 0 bases removed from V and 2 bases from J, the gap between germline ends came to 11 bases. The length of the CDR3 is 15 residues. CDR1 and CDR2 from the germline V gene are SGDLS and YYNGEE. As DNA, the CDR3 is TGTGCCAGCAGCGTAGTATCACTCCAACAAGAGACCCAGTACTTC. Protein product: CASSVVSLQQETQYF.

A few counts support this clone. This chain connects TRBV7-9 to TRBJ2-7; TRBD1 matches 7 bases. Germline V lookup: CDR1 SEHNR, CDR2 FQNEAQ (reference sequence). The trim removed 5 bases at V and 4 bases at J, leaving 5 bases unmatched. CDR3 length equals 13 residues. The CDR3 is CASSPTTGYEQYF. The CDR3 nucleotides are TGTGCCAGCAGCCCCACGACAGGGTACGAGCAGTACTTC. Drawing the rest from reference TRBV7-9 and TRBJ2-7, the complete variable domain is DTGVSQNPRHKITKRGQNVTFRCDPISEHNRLYWYRQTLGQGPEFLTYFQNEAQLEKSRLLSDRFSAERPKGSFSTLEIQRTEQGDSAMYLCASSPTTGYEQYFGPGTRLTVT.